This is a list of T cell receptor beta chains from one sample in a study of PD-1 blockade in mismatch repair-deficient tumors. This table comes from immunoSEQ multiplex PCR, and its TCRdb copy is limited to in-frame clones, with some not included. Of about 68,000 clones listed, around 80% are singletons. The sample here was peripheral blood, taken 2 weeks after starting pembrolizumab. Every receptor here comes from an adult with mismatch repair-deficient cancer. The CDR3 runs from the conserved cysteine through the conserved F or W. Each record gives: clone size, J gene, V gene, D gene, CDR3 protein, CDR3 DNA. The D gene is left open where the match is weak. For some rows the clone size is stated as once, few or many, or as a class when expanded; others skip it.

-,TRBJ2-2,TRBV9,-,CASTSRSGFGTGELFF,TGTGCCAGCACCTCAAGGTCGGGTTTTGGCACCGGGGAGCTGTTTTTT
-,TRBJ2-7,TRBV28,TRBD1,CASSIGTAYEQYF,TGTGCCAGCAGTATCGGGACAGCCTACGAGCAGTACTTC
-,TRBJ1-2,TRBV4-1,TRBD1,CASSQDQGTGGYGYTF,TGCGCCAGCAGCCAAGATCAGGGGACAGGGGGATATGGCTACACCTTC
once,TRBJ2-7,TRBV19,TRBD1,CATSTGIPYEQYF,TGTGCCACCTCGACAGGGATTCCCTACGAGCAGTACTTC
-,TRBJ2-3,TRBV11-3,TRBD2,CASSLRTSGTTQYF,TGTGCCAGCAGCTTAAGGACTAGCGGGACTACGCAGTATTTT
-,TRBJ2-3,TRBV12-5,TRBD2,CASGFPLAVSTDTQYF,TGTGCTAGTGGTTTCCCACTAGCGGTAAGCACAGATACGCAGTATTTT
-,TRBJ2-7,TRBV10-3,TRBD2,CAISELGSGTSGRAYEQYF,TGTGCCATCAGTGAACTGGGGAGTGGGACTAGCGGGAGGGCCTACGAGCAGTACTTC
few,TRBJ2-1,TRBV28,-,CASGLVHEQFF,TGTGCCAGCGGTCTAGTCCATGAGCAGTTCTTC
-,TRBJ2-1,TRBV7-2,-,CASSLDSYNEQFF,TGTGCCAGCAGCTTGGACTCCTACAATGAGCAGTTCTTC
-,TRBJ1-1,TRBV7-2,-,CASSLGSGNTEAFF,TGTGCCAGCAGCTTAGGATCGGGGAACACTGAAGCTTTCTTT
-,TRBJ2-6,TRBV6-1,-,CASSATGSSGANVLTF,TGTGCCAGCAGTGCGACAGGTAGCTCTGGGGCCAACGTCCTGACTTTC
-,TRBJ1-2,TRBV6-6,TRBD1,CASRDRGRRGYTF,TGTGCCAGCCGGGACAGGGGGCGAAGGGGCTACACCTTC
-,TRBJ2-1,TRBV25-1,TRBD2,CASSEGLGLVKGEQFF,TGTGCCAGCAGTGAAGGACTAGGACTAGTAAAAGGTGAGCAGTTCTTC
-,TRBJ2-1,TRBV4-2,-,CASSQEGVSYNEQFF,TGTGCCAGCAGCCAAGAGGGGGTCTCCTACAATGAGCAGTTCTTC
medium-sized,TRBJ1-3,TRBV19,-,CASISAVARFSGNTIYF,TGTGCCAGTATTTCCGCAGTGGCCAGGTTCTCTGGAAACACCATATATTTT
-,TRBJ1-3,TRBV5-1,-,CASSLDDPSGNTIYF,TGCGCCAGCAGCTTGGACGACCCCTCTGGAAACACCATATATTTT
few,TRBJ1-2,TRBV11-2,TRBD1,CARGQGNYGYTF,TGTGCCAGGGGACAGGGGAACTATGGCTACACCTTC
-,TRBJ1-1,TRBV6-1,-,CASSDNRCPGTPRCEAFF,TGTGCCAGCAGTGACAACCGTTGCCCAGGTACCCCTCGCTGCGAAGCTTTCTTT
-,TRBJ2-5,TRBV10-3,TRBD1,CAIARRSPGQGGQETQYF,TGTGCCATCGCGCGACGGTCCCCGGGACAGGGTGGTCAAGAGACCCAGTACTTC
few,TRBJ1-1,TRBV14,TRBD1,CASSPRTGLNTEAFF,TGTGCCAGCAGCCCGAGGACAGGATTGAACACTGAAGCTTTCTTT
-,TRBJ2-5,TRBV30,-,CAWSLRAGRRETQYF,TGTGCCTGGAGTCTCAGGGCAGGGAGGCGAGAGACCCAGTACTTC
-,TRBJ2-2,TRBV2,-,CASSDRSTGELFF,TGTGCCAGCAGTGATCGGAGCACCGGGGAGCTGTTTTTT
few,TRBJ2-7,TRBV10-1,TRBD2,CASSDQREGLYEQYF,TGCGCCAGCAGTGACCAGCGGGAGGGCCTCTACGAGCAGTACTTC
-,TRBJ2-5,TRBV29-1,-,CSVEVGETQYF,TGCAGCGTTGAAGTTGGAGAGACCCAGTACTTC
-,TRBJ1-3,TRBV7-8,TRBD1,CASSDRDRGQGGTIYF,TGTGCCAGCAGCGACCGGGACAGGGGTCAGGGTGGCACCATATATTTT
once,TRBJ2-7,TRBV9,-,CASSVVGGEQYF,TGTGCCAGCAGCGTAGTTGGGGGCGAGCAGTACTTC
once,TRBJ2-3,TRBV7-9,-,CASSQQNRASGTQYF,TGTGCCAGCAGCCAACAAAACAGGGCGAGTGGCACGCAGTATTTT
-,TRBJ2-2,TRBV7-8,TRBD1,CAIKPGTGFAGELFF,TGTGCCATCAAACCCGGGACAGGGTTCGCCGGGGAGCTGTTTTTT
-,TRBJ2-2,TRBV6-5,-,CASTIGSGITGELFF,TGTGCCAGCACGATAGGCTCCGGGATCACCGGGGAGCTGTTTTTT
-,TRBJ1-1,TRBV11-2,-,CASSLEMNTEAFF,TGTGCCAGCAGCTTAGAGATGAACACTGAAGCTTTCTTT
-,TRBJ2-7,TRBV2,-,CASSVLVPYEQYF,TGTGCCAGCAGTGTCCTAGTTCCCTACGAGCAGTACTTC
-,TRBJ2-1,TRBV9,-,CASSAPGPKGRYSYNEQFF,TGTGCCAGCAGCGCCCCGGGACCCAAGGGGCGGTACTCCTACAATGAGCAGTTCTTC
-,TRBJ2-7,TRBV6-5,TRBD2,CASRGTSRSYEQYF,TGTGCCAGCAGAGGGACTAGCAGATCCTACGAGCAGTACTTC
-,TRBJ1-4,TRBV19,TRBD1,CASSNPGQGAREKLFF,TGTGCCAGTAGTAATCCGGGACAGGGGGCGCGTGAAAAACTGTTTTTT
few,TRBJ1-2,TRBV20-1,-,CSAPEGYGYTF,TGCAGTGCTCCCGAAGGGTATGGCTACACCTTC
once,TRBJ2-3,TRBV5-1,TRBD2,CASSLLLGLAENTDTQYF,TGCGCCAGCAGCTTACTCTTGGGACTAGCGGAAAACACAGATACGCAGTATTTT
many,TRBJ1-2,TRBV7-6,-,CASSLQGRNPNYGYTF,TGTGCCAGCAGCCTACAGGGACGGAACCCTAACTATGGCTACACCTTC
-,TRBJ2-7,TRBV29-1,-,CSVVGAGYQQYEQYF,TGCAGCGTTGTCGGAGCGGGCTACCAACAGTACGAGCAGTACTTC
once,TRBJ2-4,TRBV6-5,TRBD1,CASSPSQGIGNIQYF,TGTGCCAGCAGTCCCTCACAGGGGATTGGAAACATTCAGTACTTC
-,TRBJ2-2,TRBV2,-,CASSERQNTGELFF,TGTGCCAGCAGTGAACGGCAGAACACCGGGGAGCTGTTTTTT
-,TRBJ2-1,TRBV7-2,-,CASSLRGGTTIYNEQFF,TGTGCCAGCAGCTTAAGGGGGGGGACTACCATATACAATGAGCAGTTCTTC
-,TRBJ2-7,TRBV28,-,CASSFRARVYEQYF,TGTGCCAGCAGTTTCCGGGCCAGGGTCTACGAGCAGTACTTC
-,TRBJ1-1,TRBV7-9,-,CASSLDSMNTEAFF,TGTGCCAGCAGCTTAGACAGTATGAACACTGAAGCTTTCTTT
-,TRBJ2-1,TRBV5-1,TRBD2,CASTLGLAYNEQFF,TGCGCCAGCACCCTGGGACTAGCCTACAATGAGCAGTTCTTC
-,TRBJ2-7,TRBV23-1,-,CASSHYGGGSRTYEQYF,TGCGCCAGCAGTCATTACGGAGGGGGCTCTAGGACCTACGAGCAGTACTTC
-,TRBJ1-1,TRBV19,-,CASSMGKGRPEAFF,TGTGCCAGTAGTATGGGTAAGGGGAGGCCTGAAGCTTTCTTT
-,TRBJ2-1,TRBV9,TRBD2,CASSKLAGGDNEQFF,TGTGCCAGCAGCAAACTAGCGGGAGGTGACAATGAGCAGTTCTTC
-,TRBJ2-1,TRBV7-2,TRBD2,CASSQAPGLVNEQFF,TGTGCCAGCAGCCAAGCGCCGGGACTAGTTAATGAGCAGTTCTTC